This TCR beta chain was obtained from a study of T cells in Graves' hyperthyroidism and ophthalmopathy. Germline-derived CDR1 and CDR2 are MNHNS and SASEGT. Losses at the gene ends were 6 bases for V and 4 bases for J; bases not matched to a gene: 11. This CDR3 spans 15 amino acids. Patients with ophthalmopathy all had a Clinical Activity Score of at least 3, a NOSPECS grade of at least 4 and duration under 3 months. There are many counts of this clonotype. TCR beta CDR3 regions were amplified from RNA transcripts. A first-round RT-PCR of the TCR CDR3 used the HTBI primer set. Each CDR3 protein is one row after TCRdb ran MiXCR on the multiplex PCR reads. Here the sample spans around 610,000 distinct CDR3 sequences, 14% to 15% being singletons.

The receptor was derived from a woman in her forties with Graves' ophthalmopathy. This chain joins TRBV6-1 and TRBJ1-2; TRBD1 matches at 7 bases. Sample: blood. CDR3 nucleotide sequence: TGTGCCAGCAGACCTACAGGGGATGTTATCTATGGCTACACCTTC. Translated: CASRPTGDVIYGYTF.